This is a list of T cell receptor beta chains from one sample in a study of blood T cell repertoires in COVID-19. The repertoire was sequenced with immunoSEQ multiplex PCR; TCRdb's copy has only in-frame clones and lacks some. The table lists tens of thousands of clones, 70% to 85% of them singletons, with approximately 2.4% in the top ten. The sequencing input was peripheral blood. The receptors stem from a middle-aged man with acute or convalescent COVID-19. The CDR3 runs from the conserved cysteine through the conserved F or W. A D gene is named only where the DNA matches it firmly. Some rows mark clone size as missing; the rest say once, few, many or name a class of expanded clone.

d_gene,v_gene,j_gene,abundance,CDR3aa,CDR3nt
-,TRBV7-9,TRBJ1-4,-,CASSLKGVPNEKLFF,TGTGCCAGCAGCCTAAAGGGGGTGCCTAATGAAAAACTGTTTTTT
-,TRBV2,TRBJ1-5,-,CASSDRGGQPQHF,TGTGCCAGCAGTGACCGGGGGGGGCAGCCCCAGCATTTT
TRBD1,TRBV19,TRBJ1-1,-,CASGQGVYTEAFF,TGTGCCAGTGGACAGGGGGTGTACACTGAAGCTTTCTTT
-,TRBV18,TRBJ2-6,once,CASSPPQGYPGANVLTF,TGTGCCAGCTCACCGCCCCAGGGGTACCCTGGGGCCAACGTCCTGACTTTC
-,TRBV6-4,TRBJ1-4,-,CASSSEFGEKLFF,TGTGCCAGCAGTTCGGAGTTTGGGGAAAAACTGTTTTTT
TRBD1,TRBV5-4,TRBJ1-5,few,CASSLQGAQPQHF,TGTGCCAGCAGCTTGCAGGGGGCCCAGCCCCAGCATTTT
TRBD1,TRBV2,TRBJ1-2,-,CASSDRQGGGYTF,TGTGCCAGCAGTGATAGACAGGGAGGCGGCTACACCTTC
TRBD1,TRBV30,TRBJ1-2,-,CAWRGTGSGGYTF,TGTGCCTGGAGAGGGACAGGGTCGGGTGGCTACACCTTC
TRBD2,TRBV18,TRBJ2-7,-,CASSPSSGSRYEQYF,TGTGCCAGCTCACCGTCTAGCGGGAGTAGGTACGAGCAGTACTTC
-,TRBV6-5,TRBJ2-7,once,CASSVSTALHYEQYF,TGTGCCAGCAGCGTTTCGACCGCACTACACTACGAGCAGTACTTC
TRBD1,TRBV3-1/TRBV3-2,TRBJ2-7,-,CASSQGGQGRAEQYF,TGTGCCAGCAGCCAAGGGGGACAGGGTAGGGCCGAGCAGTACTTC
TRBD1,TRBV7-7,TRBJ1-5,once,CASSPGQDNQPQHF,TGTGCTAGCAGCCCGGGACAGGACAATCAGCCCCAGCATTTT
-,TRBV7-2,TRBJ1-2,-,CASSQVLARGYTF,TGTGCCAGCAGCCAAGTTTTAGCGAGGGGCTACACCTTC
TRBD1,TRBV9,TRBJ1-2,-,CASGGDRGESYTF,TGTGCCAGCGGCGGGGACAGGGGGGAATCCTACACCTTC
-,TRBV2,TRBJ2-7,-,CASATIYEQYF,TGTGCCAGCGCGACAATCTACGAGCAGTACTTC
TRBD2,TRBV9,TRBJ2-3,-,CASSVEGLAGVEQYF,TGTGCCAGCAGCGTAGAGGGACTAGCGGGAGTGGAGCAGTATTTT